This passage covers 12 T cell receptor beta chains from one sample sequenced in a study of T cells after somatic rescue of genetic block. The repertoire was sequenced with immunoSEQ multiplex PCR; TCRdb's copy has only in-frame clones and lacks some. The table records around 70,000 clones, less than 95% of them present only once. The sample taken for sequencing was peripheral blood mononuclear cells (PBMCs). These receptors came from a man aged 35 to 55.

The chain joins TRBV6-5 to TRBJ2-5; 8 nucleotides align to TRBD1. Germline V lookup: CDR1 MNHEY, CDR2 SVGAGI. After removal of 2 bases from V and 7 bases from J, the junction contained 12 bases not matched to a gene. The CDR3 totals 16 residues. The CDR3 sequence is CASSYLTGEDTMTQYF. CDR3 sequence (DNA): TGTGCCAGCAGTTACCTGACAGGGGAAGATACAATGACCCAGTACTTC.

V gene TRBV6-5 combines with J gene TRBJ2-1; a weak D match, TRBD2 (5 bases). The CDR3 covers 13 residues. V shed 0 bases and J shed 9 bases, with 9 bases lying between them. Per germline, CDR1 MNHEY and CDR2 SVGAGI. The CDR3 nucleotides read TGTGCCAGCAGTTACTCCCGGGGAACTGAGCAGTTCTTC. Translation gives CASSYSRGTEQFF.

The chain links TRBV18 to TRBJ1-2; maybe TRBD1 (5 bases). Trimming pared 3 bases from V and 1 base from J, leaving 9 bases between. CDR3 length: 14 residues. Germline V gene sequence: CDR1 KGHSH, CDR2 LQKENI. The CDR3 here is CASSPGDLNYGYTF. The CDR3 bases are TGTGCCAGCTCACCTGGGGACCTTAACTATGGCTACACCTTC.

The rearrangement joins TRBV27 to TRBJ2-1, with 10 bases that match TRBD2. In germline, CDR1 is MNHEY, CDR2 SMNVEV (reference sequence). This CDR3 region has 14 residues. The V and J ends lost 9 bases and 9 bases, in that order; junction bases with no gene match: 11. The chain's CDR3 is CASLLLAGWGEQFF. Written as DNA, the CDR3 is TGTGCCAGTCTCTTACTAGCGGGATGGGGTGAGCAGTTCTTC.

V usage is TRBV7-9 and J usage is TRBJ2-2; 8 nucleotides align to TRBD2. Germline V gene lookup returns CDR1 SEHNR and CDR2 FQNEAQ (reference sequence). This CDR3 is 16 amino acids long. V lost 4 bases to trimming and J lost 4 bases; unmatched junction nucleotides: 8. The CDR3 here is CASSSTTGTSTGELFF. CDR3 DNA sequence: TGTGCCAGCAGCTCAACCACCGGGACTAGCACCGGGGAGCTGTTTTTT.

For the CDR3, the DNA is TGTGCAAGTCGTTCGGGACAGGGCAGGGATACGCAGTATTTT. Its protein is CASRSGQGRDTQYF. The rearrangement uses TRBV12-2 and TRBJ2-3; no DNA check was done on the table's D call, TRBD1. TRBV12-2 is annotated as a pseudogene. The CDR3 has 14 amino acids.

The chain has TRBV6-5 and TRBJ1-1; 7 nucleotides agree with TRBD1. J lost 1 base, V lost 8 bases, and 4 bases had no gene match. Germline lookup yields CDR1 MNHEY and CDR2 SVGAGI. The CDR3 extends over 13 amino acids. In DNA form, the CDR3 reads TGTGCCAGCTGGGGACAGAAGAACACTGAAGCTTTCTTT. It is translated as CASWGQKNTEAFF.

In DNA form, the CDR3 reads TGTGCCAGCAGGGAGAGCGGGAGGGCCTACAATGAGCAGTTCTTC. It yields the protein CASRESGRAYNEQFF. The V and J genes are TRBV27 and TRBJ2-1, with 10 bases aligning to TRBD2. J gave up 2 bases and V 6 bases, and 4 bases lay outside the gene matches. The CDR3 loop spans 15 amino acids. Germline V CDR1 and CDR2: MNHEY, SMNVEV (reference sequence).

CDR3 bases: TGTGCCAGCAGTGCCACTAGCGGCCAAGAGACCCAGTACTTC. This translates into CASSATSGQETQYF. The chain joins TRBV27 to TRBJ2-5; 8 nucleotides agree with TRBD2. Germline CDR1 and CDR2: MNHEY and SMNVEV (reference sequence). Germline trimming cut 5 bases from V and 1 base from J; bases unmatched to any gene: 3. The CDR3 sequence is 14 residues long.

As DNA, the CDR3 is TGTGCCAGCAGTTCAGGGACAGGAGACACAGATACGCAGTATTTT. Translated, it gives CASSSGTGDTDTQYF. This rearrangement joins TRBV6-5 to TRBJ2-3, with 8 bases that match TRBD1. V was clipped by 4 bases and J by 2 bases; unmatched bases: 5. In germline, CDR1 is MNHEY, CDR2 SVGAGI. This CDR3 has 15 residues.

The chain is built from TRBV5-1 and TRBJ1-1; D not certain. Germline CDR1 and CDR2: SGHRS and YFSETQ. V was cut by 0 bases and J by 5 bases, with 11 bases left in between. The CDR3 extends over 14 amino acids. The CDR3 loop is CASSLEVGGTEAFF. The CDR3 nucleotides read TGCGCCAGCAGCTTGGAGGTTGGTGGGACTGAAGCTTTCTTT.

The CDR3 DNA follows: TGTGCCAGCAGCCTAAGACGGGAGAACACTGAAGCTTTCTTT. It specifies CASSLRRENTEAFF. The rearrangement uses TRBV27 and TRBJ1-1; D not resolved. CDR3 length: 14 amino acids. The germline V gene has CDR1 MNHEY and CDR2 SMNVEV (reference sequence). Trimming removed 6 bases at V and 1 base at J, with 12 bases between.